The entry below describes one T cell receptor beta chain. This sample was included in a study of blood T cell repertoires in COVID-19. Study-level information: Acute and convalescent COVID-19 samples came from the United States, Italy and Spain. PBMCs, B-cell-depleted T cells, or T cells provided the cDNA or gDNA that made up the material.

Per the germline V gene, CDR1 is MDHEN and CDR2 is SYDVKM. The CDR3 length is 16 residues. The ends were cut back, 4 bases at V and 0 bases at J, with 10 bases in the middle. Assignment of participants to cohorts was predicated upon participant-reported clinical history. As originally analysed: Amplifying reference gene primers gave estimates of nucleated cell counts. Sequenced by immunoSEQ multiplex PCR; TCRdb stores in-frame clones only, minus some. The V and J calls and clone size are taken from that table; D and trimming were inferred from the DNA. This sample has about 200,000 clones, with about 80% found just once.

The genes are TRBV28 and TRBJ1-6; unclear D gene. Sequenced sample: PBMCs or T cells enriched from blood (not recorded which). The clonotype comes from a woman aged 60 to 75 with acute COVID-19. Here the CDR3 DNA reads TGTGCCAGCAGTTCCTCATACAACTCCTATAATTCACCCCTCCACTTT. Translation: CASSSSYNSYNSPLHF. Drawing the rest from reference TRBV28 and TRBJ1-6, the complete variable domain is DVKVTQSSRYLVKRTGEKVFLECVQDMDHENMFWYRQDPGLGLRLIYFSYDVKMKEKGDIPEGYSVSREKKERFSLILESASTNQTSMYLCASSSSYNSYNSPLHFGNGTRLTVT.